These 15 T cell receptor beta chains came from one sample sequenced in a study of human T cells and chemical hapten exposure. Each CDR3 protein gets one entry after TCRdb re-called the RACE reads with MiXCR. This table has tens of thousands of distinct CDR3 sequences, about 9% appearing once. Time point denoted: patch test 1, 2 weeks after DPC sensitization. The treatment here: therapeutic diphenylcyclopropenone sensitization with weekly scalp DPC. Sequenced material: whole blood, taken in connection with sensitization to the hapten diphenylcyclopropenone (DPC). These receptors originate from a woman between 40 and 50 years old with alopecia areata. Some clones in this sample may be carry-over from other donors' samples.

This clonotype was detected many times. The chain couples TRBV5-5 to TRBJ2-7, with D unresolved. V lost 3 bases, J lost 0 bases, and 10 bases lay in between. Germline CDR1 SGHKS, CDR2 YYEKEE (reference sequence). This CDR3 has 14 amino acids. CDR3 loop: CASSWQPDSYEQYF. The CDR3 nucleotides read TGTGCCAGCAGCTGGCAGCCCGACTCCTACGAGCAGTACTTC.

This clonotype occurred many times. The CDR3 DNA follows: TGCAGCGGCGGGACAGGGATCTATGAGCAGTTCTTC. This translates into CSGGTGIYEQFF. The chain carries TRBV29-1 and TRBJ2-1, with 9 positions matching TRBD1. Germline V gives CDR1 SQVTM, CDR2 ANQGSEA. Trimming removed 7 bases from V and 8 bases from J; junction bases left unmatched: 6. The CDR3 runs to 12 residues.

This clonotype was seen a handful of times. The V and J genes are TRBV25-1 and TRBJ2-1; the match to TRBD1 covers 7 bases. The CDR3 totals 13 residues. V shed 7 bases, J shed 5 bases, and the junction held 5 bases outside the gene matches. Looked up from germline, CDR1 is MGHDK and CDR2 is SYGVNS. CDR3 bases: TGTGCCAGCATCCTGACAGGGAACAATGAGCAGTTCTTC. Amino acid sequence: CASILTGNNEQFF.

The V call is TRBV9, the J call TRBJ1-5; the match to TRBD1 covers 7 bases. Trimming at V came to 2 bases and at J to 6 bases, leaving 2 bases not matched to a gene. The CDR3 extends over 13 amino acids. The germline V gene has CDR1 SGDLS and CDR2 YYNGEE. In DNA form, the CDR3 reads TGTGCCAGCAGCGTGACAGGGAGTCAGCCCCAGCATTTT. Residues: CASSVTGSQPQHF.

J is TRBJ1-5 and V is TRBV12-3 or TRBV12-4; the match to TRBD1 covers 11 bases. The CDR3 is made up of 17 amino acids. V was pared by 4 bases and J by 0 bases, with 5 bases of the junction left unmatched. This CDR3 reads CASSWGQGGYSNQPQHF. CDR3 coding DNA: TGTGCCAGCAGTTGGGGACAGGGGGGTTATAGCAATCAGCCCCAGCATTTT.

This clonotype was detected only a few times. The chain combines TRBV5-5 with TRBJ2-2, with D unresolved. Per germline, CDR1 SGHKS and CDR2 YYEKEE (reference sequence). This CDR3 is built from 15 residues. V was trimmed by 4 bases and J by 1 base, leaving 11 bases between them. The CDR3 DNA follows: TGTGCCAGCAGCCCAGACGGGCTGAACACCGGGGAGCTGTTTTTT. It is translated as CASSPDGLNTGELFF.

This clonotype was recorded many times. The V call is TRBV12-3 or TRBV12-4, the J call TRBJ2-1; D is unclear. The CDR3 covers 15 residues. V lost 3 bases and J lost 0, with 9 bases in between. The DNA for the CDR3 is TGTGCCAGCAGTTTTAGGGTGAGCTCCTACAATGAGCAGTTCTTC. Protein product: CASSFRVSSYNEQFF.

This clonotype was picked up a small number of times. The J gene is TRBJ1-1, the V gene TRBV6-5; D unresolved. V was clipped by 5 bases and J by 0 bases, with 13 bases between them. The germline CDR1 and CDR2 sequences are MNHEY and SVGAGI. This CDR3 has 15 amino acids. The CDR3: CASSGRQTMNTEAFF. The CDR3 DNA is TGTGCCAGCAGTGGCCGACAAACCATGAACACTGAAGCTTTCTTT.

The sample holds many counts of this clonotype. V and J are TRBV20-1 and TRBJ1-6; D gene ambiguous. Between the trimmed V and J ends, which lost 6 bases and 4 bases, there was a span of 16 bases. The CDR3 runs to 15 residues. The V gene's germline CDR1 is DFQATT and CDR2 SNEGSKA (reference sequence). The CDR3 coding sequence is TGCAGTGCCGGAGTGAGATTCCAGTATAATTCACCCCTCCACTTT. Its protein is CSAGVRFQYNSPLHF.

Ten or more counts support this clonotype. The chain carries TRBV4-2 and TRBJ2-5; 7 nucleotides agree with TRBD2. The V gene's germline CDR1 is LGHNA and CDR2 YNFKEQ. The junction had 7 bases not matched to a gene; V was cut back by 5 bases and J by 4 bases. This CDR3 comprises 14 residues. DNA of the CDR3: TGTGCCAGCAGCGCAACCCTAGCGGCAGAGACCCAGTACTTC. Amino acids: CASSATLAAETQYF.

The chain couples TRBV28 to TRBJ1-4, with TRBD1 matching 8 bases. Germline CDR1 reads MDHEN; CDR2 reads SYDVKM. The CDR3 is made up of 15 amino acids. The junction had 6 bases not matched to a gene; V was cut back by 1 base and J by 8 bases. CDR3 DNA sequence: TGTGCCAGCAGTTTATTGACAGGGGCAACCGAAAAACTGTTTTTT. Translating gives CASSLLTGATEKLFF.

This clonotype was counted a few times. This sequence joins TRBV21-1 and TRBJ2-7; TRBD1 was called by the table and not checked on the DNA. TRBV21-1 is described as a pseudogene. The CDR3 consists of 16 residues. CDR3 nucleotide sequence: TGTGCCAGCAGCAAAGCAGGGGACAGGGGAGGCTGCGAGCAGTACTTC. It is translated as CASSKAGDRGGCEQYF.

This clonotype was recorded many times. The rearrangement links TRBV18 to TRBJ2-5; 10 bases line up with TRBD1. Germline CDR1 reads KGHSH; CDR2 reads LQKENI. Losses at the gene ends were 2 bases for V and 1 base for J; bases not matched to a gene: 7. This CDR3 has 17 amino acids. CDR3 in amino acids: CASSPNLGTGVQETQYF. CDR3 nucleotides: TGTGCCAGCTCACCAAATCTTGGGACAGGGGTCCAAGAGACCCAGTACTTC.

This clonotype appeared a few times. The rearrangement links TRBV3-1 to TRBJ2-7; possibly TRBD1 for D (6 bases). This CDR3 contains 13 residues. Germline-derived CDR1 and CDR2 are LGHDT and YNNKEL (reference sequence). V was clipped by 3 bases and J by 6 bases, with 12 bases between them. The CDR3 coding sequence is TGTGCCAGCAGCCAGACAGGCTCGGGCGAGCAGTACTTC. Protein product: CASSQTGSGEQYF.

This clonotype came up many times. CDR3 sequence: CASSSYSGGVYEQFF. Written as DNA, the CDR3 is TGCGCCAGCAGCTCCTACAGCGGGGGGGTATATGAGCAGTTCTTC. The rearrangement uses TRBV5-1 and TRBJ2-1; 10 positions agree with TRBD2. V shed 3 bases, J shed 8 bases, and the junction held 8 bases outside the gene matches. CDR3 length equals 15 residues. Germline V gene sequence: CDR1 SGHRS, CDR2 YFSETQ.